The 20 T cell receptor beta chains presented below share a single source sample, sequenced in a study of cytomegalovirus exposure and HLA in healthy donors. Amplification used 60 Vbeta primers and 13 Jbeta primers. Profiled with immunoSEQ multiplex PCR; TCRdb holds only in-frame clones, not every one. The table shows under 130,000 clones, with approximately 80% occurring only once. What was sequenced was PBMCs. The receptor set was obtained from a female donor in good health and CMV-seropositive.

This chain connects TRBV30 to TRBJ1-4; 10 bases are a match to TRBD1. Germline V gene sequence: CDR1 GTSNPN, CDR2 SVGIG (reference sequence). This CDR3 spans 13 amino acids. The ends lost 3 bases at V and 7 bases at J; junction bases unmatched: 2. CDR3 amino acids: CAWRGQGTEKLFF. The CDR3 nucleotides read TGTGCCTGGAGGGGACAGGGGACTGAAAAACTGTTTTTT.

J is TRBJ2-1 and V is TRBV30; 10 nucleotides line up with TRBD2. The V gene's germline CDR1 is GTSNPN and CDR2 SVGIG (reference sequence). CDR3 size: 16 residues. After removal of 0 bases from V and 1 base from J, the junction contained 3 bases not matched to a gene. The DNA of the CDR3 is TGTGCCTGGAGTGTTAGCGGGAGGCCATCCTACAATGAGCAGTTCTTC. It yields the protein CAWSVSGRPSYNEQFF. Drawing the rest from reference TRBV30 and TRBJ2-1, the complete variable domain is SQTIHQWPATLVQPVGSPLSLECTVEGTSNPNLYWYRQAAGRGLQLLFYSVGIGQISSEVPQNLSASRPQDRQFILSSKKLLLSDSGFYLCAWSVSGRPSYNEQFFGPGTRLTVL.

J is TRBJ1-1 and V is TRBV30, with 7 bases fitting TRBD1. The germline CDR1 and CDR2 sequences are GTSNPN and SVGIG (reference sequence). This CDR3 has 15 amino acids. The J segment lost 1 base and the V segment lost 3 bases, leaving 8 bases of the junction unmatched. CDR3 protein: CAWSAPDRKNTEAFF. CDR3 nucleotide sequence: TGTGCCTGGAGCGCCCCGGACAGGAAGAACACTGAAGCTTTCTTT.

The J gene is TRBJ2-5, the V gene TRBV5-4; TRBD2 aligns across 12 bases. The CDR3 covers 17 residues. V gave up 3 bases and J gave up 7 bases; unmatched junction bases: 13. CDR1 SGHNT and CDR2 YYREEE come from the germline V gene (reference sequence). CDR3 sequence: CASSYTGTSGLRRTQYF. CDR3 coding DNA: TGTGCCAGCAGCTACACCGGGACTAGCGGGCTAAGGCGGACCCAGTACTTC.

The chain links TRBV29-1 to TRBJ1-1; no clear D. The V gene lost 3 bases and the J gene lost 0 bases, with 5 bases spanning the gap. This CDR3 has 12 residues. Germline CDR1 and CDR2: SQVTM and ANQGSEA. The CDR3 DNA reads as TGCAGCGTTGACACGGTGAACACTGAAGCTTTCTTT. It codes for CSVDTVNTEAFF.

The V gene is TRBV9, the J gene TRBJ2-3; D might be TRBD2 (5 bases). V was cut by 0 bases and J by 7 bases, with 12 bases left in between. The CDR3 has 14 amino acids. CDR1 and CDR2 from the germline V gene are SGDLS and YYNGEE. CDR3 DNA sequence: TGTGCCAGCAGCGTAGTGGACTCGCCATATACGCAGTATTTT. This encodes CASSVVDSPYTQYF.

The CDR3 bases are TGTGCCAGCAGCCAAGATTTGGGACTAGCCTTCGCAGATACGCAGTATTTT. Translation: CASSQDLGLAFADTQYF. The J gene is TRBJ2-3, the V gene TRBV4-2; the match to TRBD2 covers 9 bases. The V gene's germline CDR1 is LGHNA and CDR2 YNFKEQ. Unmatched junction bases numbered 8, after V lost 0 bases and J lost 4 bases. The CDR3 length is 17 residues.

V and J are TRBV30 and TRBJ1-1; 7 bases are shared with TRBD1. The CDR3 contains 13 residues. Per germline, CDR1 GTSNPN and CDR2 SVGIG (reference sequence). V trimming: 8 bases; J trimming: 3 bases; junction bases outside the gene matches: 9. CDR3 bases: TGTGCCGGCCAGACAGGGTTCGACACTGAAGCTTTCTTT. This gives the protein CAGQTGFDTEAFF.

The CDR3 DNA sequence: TGTGCCAGCAGTTTGACAGGCACTACTAGTTCACCCCTCCACTTT. Protein sequence: CASSLTGTTSSPLHF. The chain combines TRBV6-1 with TRBJ1-6, with a possible D match to TRBD1 (6 bases). Germline assignment: CDR1 MNHNS and CDR2 SASEGT. V gave up 5 bases and J gave up 9 bases, with 17 bases separating them. CDR3 length equals 15 residues.

The chain joins TRBV7-2 to TRBJ2-1, with 9 bases matching TRBD2. Losses at the gene ends were 6 bases for V and 4 bases for J; bases not matched to a gene: 7. Germline-derived CDR1 and CDR2 are SGHTA and FQGNSA. The CDR3 covers 15 residues. In DNA form, the CDR3 reads TGTGCCAGCAGTTTTACTAGCGGGCAATACAATGAGCAGTTCTTC. Encoded protein: CASSFTSGQYNEQFF.

The CDR3 here is CASSYPGAGYTF. Here the CDR3 DNA reads TGTGCCAGCAGTTACCCAGGGGCTGGCTACACCTTC. V is TRBV6-5 and J is TRBJ1-2; TRBD1 is a possible D gene (6 bases). With 2 bases removed from V and 7 bases from J, the gap between germline ends came to 8 bases. Germline assignment: CDR1 MNHEY and CDR2 SVGAGI. The CDR3 sequence is 12 residues long.

This chain uses TRBV19 with TRBJ2-1; 7 nucleotides align to TRBD2. The CDR3 covers 16 residues. Unmatched junction bases numbered 13, after V lost 6 bases and J lost 5 bases. Germline assignment: CDR1 LNHDA and CDR2 SQIVND (reference sequence). CDR3: CASSRLAGVSDNEQFF. In nucleotides, the CDR3 is TGTGCCAGTAGCCGATTGGCGGGGGTCTCTGACAATGAGCAGTTCTTC.

In its sample, this clone was seen once. The rearrangement uses TRBV7-9 and TRBJ1-2, with 8 bases that match TRBD1. Germline CDR1 and CDR2: SEHNR and FQNEAQ (reference sequence). The CDR3 runs to 14 residues. J gave up 4 bases and V 3 bases, and 4 bases lay outside the gene matches. The CDR3 DNA follows: TGTGCCAGCAGCTTTGGACAGGGTAGCTATGGCTACACCTTC. This encodes CASSFGQGSYGYTF.

The table lists this clone with a count of one. The chain employs TRBV19 and TRBJ1-1; D is unclear. Germline V gene lookup returns CDR1 LNHDA and CDR2 SQIVND (reference sequence). V lost 7 bases and J 0 bases, leaving 12 bases between the germline ends. CDR3 length: 14 residues. CDR3 region: CASISGGLNTEAFF. CDR3 sequence (DNA): TGTGCCAGTATATCGGGCGGGTTGAACACTGAAGCTTTCTTT.

V and J are TRBV11-3 and TRBJ2-1; 12 nucleotides match TRBD1. Trimming took 3 bases from V and 6 from J; bases not matched to a gene: 3. The CDR3 is 15 amino acids. CDR1 is SGHNT, CDR2 YENEEA, per germline. CDR3 nucleotides: TGTGCCAGCAGCTTGTCGGGACAGGGGGCCAATGAGCAGTTCTTC. Its translation: CASSLSGQGANEQFF. Combining the CDR3 with reference TRBV11-3 and TRBJ2-1 gives the whole variable domain EAGVVQSPRYKIIEKKQPVAFWCNPISGHNTLYWYLQNLGQGPELLIRYENEEAVDDSQLPKDRFSAERLKGVDSTLKIQPAELGDSAVYLCASSLSGQGANEQFFGPGTRLTVL.

In this sample, this clone turned up a few times. The genes are TRBV5-7 and TRBJ2-7; no firm D call. TRBV5-7 is flagged as an ORF with uncertain function. V lost 0 bases and J lost 5, with 9 bases in between. The CDR3 totals 13 residues. CDR3 in amino acids: CASSLAQHDEQYF. CDR3 coding DNA: TGTGCCAGCAGCTTGGCACAGCACGACGAGCAGTACTTC.

This chain uses TRBV27 with TRBJ2-7, with 11 bases identical to TRBD1. This CDR3 spans 14 amino acids. Germline lookup yields CDR1 MNHEY and CDR2 SMNVEV (reference sequence). J gave up 6 bases and V 4 bases, and 5 bases lay outside the gene matches. The CDR3, as DNA: TGTGCCAGCAGTTCCGGGACAGGGGGGTTCGAGCAGTACTTC. This gives the protein CASSSGTGGFEQYF.

The rearrangement joins TRBV18 to TRBJ2-3, with 9 bases lining up with TRBD1. Germline CDR1 reads KGHSH; CDR2 reads LQKENI. This CDR3 is 15 amino acids long. The ends lost 2 bases at V and 0 bases at J; junction bases unmatched: 0. As DNA, the CDR3 is TGTGCCAGCTCACCAGGGACAGGGAGCACAGATACGCAGTATTTT. Protein sequence: CASSPGTGSTDTQYF.

The V call is TRBV11-2, the J call TRBJ1-4; maybe TRBD1 (6 bases). V gave up 5 bases and J gave up 4 bases, with 17 bases separating them. Looked up from germline, CDR1 is SGHAT and CDR2 is FQNNGV. There are 16 residues in the CDR3. The CDR3 region is CASSIRGGAVNEKLFF. In nucleotides, the CDR3 is TGTGCCAGCAGCATTAGGGGGGGGGCTGTTAATGAAAAACTGTTTTTT.

The rearrangement joins TRBV29-1 to TRBJ2-1; 11 nucleotides agree with TRBD2. Germline V gene data show CDR1 as SQVTM and CDR2 as ANQGSEA. This CDR3 comprises 13 residues. The junction had 8 bases not matched to a gene; V was cut back by 2 bases and J by 14 bases. CDR3 region: CSVEFDSGGVEFF. CDR3 in DNA: TGCAGCGTTGAATTCGATAGCGGGGGGGTGGAGTTCTTC.